The 20 T cell receptor beta chains reported below all come from one sample, sequenced in a study of blood T cell repertoires in COVID-19. The method was immunoSEQ multiplex PCR; TCRdb's version includes in-frame clones alone and lacks a portion of them. The sample consists of some 290,000 clones, about four fifths of them appearing once. Sequencing was carried out using peripheral blood. Source of these receptors: a woman in her fifties or sixties with active or convalescent COVID-19.

The genes are TRBV6-5 and TRBJ1-1; D unresolved. Germline CDR1 is MNHEY and CDR2 is SVGAGI. The CDR3 covers 15 residues. V lost 2 bases, J lost 3 bases, and 13 bases lay in between. The CDR3 region has the DNA TGTGCCAGCAGTTACGTGGAGACCCGGGACACTGAAGCTTTCTTT. Translating it yields CASSYVETRDTEAFF.

The V gene is TRBV11-3, the J gene TRBJ2-3; tentatively, D is TRBD2 (6 bases). V gave up 1 base and J gave up 1 base, with 9 bases separating them. The CDR3 loop spans 15 amino acids. Germline V gives CDR1 SGHNT, CDR2 YENEEA. The CDR3 sequence: CASSLGQRGTDTQYF. The CDR3 nucleotides are TGTGCCAGCAGCTTAGGACAGCGGGGCACAGATACGCAGTATTTT.

The genes are TRBV6-5 and TRBJ2-1, with D hard to call. The germline V and J ends were trimmed by 1 base and 4 bases, with 14 bases remaining between them. The CDR3 length is 16 residues. Germline V lookup: CDR1 MNHEY, CDR2 SVGAGI. CDR3 protein: CASSYFLSLDYNEQFF. For the CDR3, the DNA is TGTGCCAGCAGTTACTTTCTCTCGCTAGATTACAATGAGCAGTTCTTC.

In its sample, this clone was seen a few times. The chain recombines TRBV29-1 with TRBJ2-7; perhaps TRBD1 as D (5 bases). The CDR3 covers 13 residues. The V gene lost 5 bases and the J gene lost 1 base, with 12 bases spanning the gap. Germline CDR1 reads SQVTM; CDR2 reads ANQGSEA. The CDR3 region is CSVTPQGSYEQYF. In nucleotides, the CDR3 is TGCAGCGTTACCCCGCAGGGATCCTACGAGCAGTACTTC.

This clone was seen only a few times. The chain employs TRBV20-1 and TRBJ1-1; the D is unclear. The germline V gene encodes CDR1 DFQATT and CDR2 SNEGSKA (reference sequence). The CDR3 totals 14 residues. V lost 3 bases and J 0 bases, leaving 11 bases between the germline ends. In nucleotides, the CDR3 is TGCAGTGCTAGTTTGTACACAGTGAACACTGAAGCTTTCTTT. Translated, it gives CSASLYTVNTEAFF.

This clone appeared many times. The chain uses TRBV5-4 and TRBJ2-5, with TRBD2 matching over 11 bases. This CDR3 contains 19 residues. The germline gives CDR1 SGHNT, CDR2 YYREEE (reference sequence). With V trimmed by 2 bases and J by 2 bases, 14 bases remained unmatched. The CDR3: CASSLRSSFLAGGQETQYF. As DNA, the CDR3 is TGTGCCAGCAGCTTAAGGTCGTCGTTTTTAGCGGGGGGGCAAGAGACCCAGTACTTC.

This chain connects TRBV9 to TRBJ1-5, with 10 positions matching TRBD1. Trimming removed 3 bases from V and 1 base from J; junction bases left unmatched: 4. CDR3 size: 16 residues. The V gene's germline CDR1 is SGDLS and CDR2 YYNGEE. The CDR3 DNA sequence: TGTGCCAGCAGCGCCGGGACAGGGGCGAGCAATCAGCCCCAGCATTTT. Amino acid sequence: CASSAGTGASNQPQHF. Complete variable domain (other parts from reference TRBV9 and TRBJ1-5): DSGVTQTPKHLITATGQRVTLRCSPRSGDLSVYWYQQSLDQGLQFLIQYYNGEERAKGNILERFSAQQFPDLHSELNLSSLELGDSALYFCASSAGTGASNQPQHFGDGTRLSIL.

The chain recombines TRBV7-8 with TRBJ1-1; D is unclear. Germline-derived CDR1 and CDR2 are SGHVS and FQNEAQ. V gave up 5 bases and J gave up 5 bases, with 15 bases separating them. The CDR3 length is 14 residues. CDR3 protein: CASSPELGETEAFF. The CDR3 DNA reads as TGTGCCAGCAGCCCTGAGCTGGGCGAGACTGAAGCTTTCTTT.

This clone was seen only a few times. The chain is built from TRBV30 and TRBJ1-5; TRBD1 is a possible D gene (5 bases). This CDR3 region has 13 residues. CDR1 and CDR2 from the germline V gene are GTSNPN and SVGIG (reference sequence). V was cut by 5 bases and J by 2 bases, with 10 bases left in between. The chain's CDR3 is CAWRGGGNQPQHF. The CDR3 nucleotides read TGTGCCTGGCGCGGGGGAGGCAATCAGCCCCAGCATTTT.

A few counts support this clone. The V and J genes are TRBV7-7 and TRBJ2-1, with a weak D call TRBD2 (6 bases). Germline values: CDR1 SSHAT, CDR2 FNYEAQ (reference sequence). V shed 5 bases and J shed 0 bases, with 14 bases lying between them. This CDR3 is 16 amino acids long. This CDR3 is CASSPQDGSSYNEQFF. In nucleotides, the CDR3 is TGTGCCAGCAGCCCCCAGGACGGGAGCTCCTACAATGAGCAGTTCTTC. The full variable domain, completed using reference TRBV7-7 and TRBJ2-1, is GAGVSQSPRYKVTKRGQDVTLRCDPISSHATLYWYQQALGQGPEFLTYFNYEAQPDKSGLPSDRFSAERPEGSISTLTIQRTEQRDSAMYRCASSPQDGSSYNEQFFGPGTRLTVL.

This clone was seen just once. The chain combines TRBV15 with TRBJ1-1, with D uncertain. CDR1 and CDR2 from the germline V gene are LNHNV and YYDKDF (reference sequence). The CDR3 spans 13 residues. Trimming took off 5 bases at V and 1 base at J, with 8 bases between the two ends. CDR3 bases: TGTGCCACCAGCTTCGATAGGAACACTGAAGCTTTCTTT. Protein sequence: CATSFDRNTEAFF.

The chain couples TRBV19 to TRBJ1-5; the match to TRBD1 covers 7 bases. Germline assignment: CDR1 LNHDA and CDR2 SQIVND (reference sequence). The V segment lost 4 bases and the J segment 1 base; nucleotides outside the gene matches: 4. This CDR3 comprises 15 residues. The CDR3 region has the DNA TGTGCCAGTAGTACATCCAGGGGGAGCAATCAGCCCCAGCATTTT. This encodes CASSTSRGSNQPQHF.

This chain uses TRBV7-9 with TRBJ2-3, with a possible D match to TRBD1 (6 bases). Trimming cost V 6 bases and J 1 base, with 14 bases left between them. Germline V gene sequence: CDR1 SEHNR, CDR2 FQNEAQ (reference sequence). The CDR3 extends over 15 amino acids. CDR3 protein: CASSRLGGGTDTQYF. The DNA of the CDR3 is TGTGCCAGCAGTCGGCTTGGGGGCGGCACAGATACGCAGTATTTT.

The V call is TRBV4-1, the J call TRBJ1-1; possibly TRBD1 for D (6 bases). In germline, CDR1 is MGHRA, CDR2 YSYEKL. Trimming shortened V by 1 base and J by 0 bases, and 9 bases separated the two germline ends. The length of the CDR3 is 15 residues. The CDR3 DNA follows: TGCGCCAGCAGCCAAGCGAGACAGGTGAACACTGAAGCTTTCTTT. Amino acids: CASSQARQVNTEAFF.

The V and J genes are TRBV2 and TRBJ1-1; maybe TRBD1 (5 bases). This CDR3 region has 14 residues. V was shortened by 8 bases and J by 5 bases, with 18 bases between the two germline ends. Per the germline V gene, CDR1 is SNHLY and CDR2 is FYNNEI. The CDR3 nucleotides are TGTGCCAGCGTCTCCGGGGGGGAGAAGACTGAAGCTTTCTTT. Encoded protein: CASVSGGEKTEAFF.

This rearrangement joins TRBV5-1 to TRBJ2-3, with D perhaps matching TRBD1 (5 bases). CDR1 SGHRS and CDR2 YFSETQ come from the germline V gene. The CDR3 totals 18 residues. Trimming removed 0 bases at V and 1 base at J, with 18 bases between. The CDR3 DNA reads as TGCGCCAGCAGCTTGGAAAGGCATCCAGGGCAGGGCACAGATACGCAGTATTTT. Translation gives CASSLERHPGQGTDTQYF. Full variable domain (remainder filled in from reference TRBV5-1 and TRBJ2-3): KAGVTQTPRYLIKTRGQQVTLSCSPISGHRSVSWYQQTPGQGLQFLFEYFSETQRNKGNFPGRFSGRQFSNSRSEMNVSTLELGDSALYLCASSLERHPGQGTDTQYFGPGTRLTVL.

This rearrangement joins TRBV7-2 to TRBJ2-3; maybe TRBD2 (5 bases). Germline V gene lookup returns CDR1 SGHTA and CDR2 FQGNSA. The CDR3 is made up of 14 amino acids. Trimming shortened V by 4 bases and J by 2 bases, and 10 bases separated the two germline ends. In DNA, the CDR3 is TGTGCCAGCAGCTACGGACTCTCCACAGATACGCAGTATTTT. Translation gives CASSYGLSTDTQYF.

The chain links TRBV30 to TRBJ1-5; weak D call: TRBD1 (6 bases). The CDR3 has 14 amino acids. The ends were cut back, 1 base at V and 6 bases at J, with 13 bases in the middle. From germline, CDR1 is GTSNPN and CDR2 SVGIG (reference sequence). This CDR3 reads CAWSESQGIQPQHF. DNA for the CDR3: TGTGCCTGGAGTGAAAGTCAGGGGATTCAGCCCCAGCATTTT.

This chain links TRBV6-5 with TRBJ2-7, with 10 nucleotides matching TRBD1. V shed 4 bases, J shed 0 bases, and the junction held 6 bases outside the gene matches. The germline V gene has CDR1 MNHEY and CDR2 SVGAGI. There are 16 residues in the CDR3. CDR3 DNA: TGTGCCAGCAGTTCAGAAAGGACAGGGGGCTCCTACGAGCAGTACTTC. Encoded protein: CASSSERTGGSYEQYF.

The V gene is TRBV9, the J gene TRBJ2-1; TRBD2 agrees at 7 bases. V gave up 3 bases and J gave up 4 bases; unmatched junction bases: 13. This CDR3 contains 17 residues. CDR1 and CDR2 (germline): SGDLS, YYNGEE. CDR3 nucleotides: TGTGCCAGCAGCGACCCAATTGGGAGCGGGATATACAATGAGCAGTTCTTC. Translated, it gives CASSDPIGSGIYNEQFF.